This paragraph covers one T cell receptor (beta chain) sequence. Its antigen is unidentified. This record comes from a study of cytomegalovirus exposure and HLA in healthy donors. Points from the study as a whole: Later analysis associated a missense DCLRE1C variant with TCR beta V- and J-gene trimming. Available immune exposure information covered CMV serostatus only.

This CDR3 region has 16 residues. V was pared by 4 bases and J by 0 bases, with 5 bases of the junction left unmatched. Per germline, CDR1 SGHAT and CDR2 FQNNGV. Use of 60 Vbeta and 13 Jbeta primers characterized the PCR. Sequencing was performed with immunoSEQ multiplex PCR; in TCRdb, only in-frame clones are kept and a portion is missing. The repertoire holds 180,000 or so clones, about 88% seen once, with around 0.3% in the top ten. Material for sequencing was PBMCs. The receptor's source is a woman between 25 and 40 years old in good health and CMV-seronegative. The chain has TRBV11-2 and TRBJ2-3, with TRBD2 identical over 9 bases. This chain's CDR3 is CASSSGLATSTDTQYF. CDR3 DNA sequence: TGTGCCAGCAGCTCCGGACTAGCGACCAGCACAGATACGCAGTATTTT.